This T cell receptor beta chain was observed in a study of beta chain features in type 1 diabetes. Study-wide findings and caveats: TCRB CDR3s from Type 1 diabetes patients were moderately but significantly shorter in all four CD4+ subsets. Over-representation of high TCR-expressing cells was a possible consequence of cDNA sequencing.

This CDR3 is built from 17 residues. V lost 1 base and J 4 bases, leaving 17 bases between the germline ends. The V gene's germline CDR1 is KGHSH and CDR2 LQKENI. This clone was observed a handful of times. Its target is unknown. Of the isolated RNA, all was reverse transcribed, and so the sequenced material was expressed TCRB transcripts. Millions of reads was the average for naive, central memory and regulatory T cell samples. The table came from immunoSEQ multiplex PCR; TCRdb's copy has only in-frame clones and leaves some out. The sample consists of fewer than 350,000 clones, approximately 8.1% of them appearing once.

What was sequenced was central memory CD4+ T cells from blood. The chain combines TRBV18 with TRBJ2-1; D not certain. The receptor comes from a woman under 30 in good health. CDR3 bases: TGTGCCAGCTCACCACGTCCGACTTTCGCTATGTACAATGAGCAGTTCTTC. It yields the protein CASSPRPTFAMYNEQFF. Using reference TRBV18 and TRBJ2-1 for the parts outside the CDR3, the full variable domain is NAGVMQNPRHLVRRRGQEARLRCSPMKGHSHVYWYRQLPEEGLKFMVYLQKENIIDESGMPKERFSAEFPKEGPSILRIQQVVRGDSAAYFCASSPRPTFAMYNEQFFGPGTRLTVL.